The clone carrying this T cell receptor (beta chain) was recorded many times. The antigen is undetermined. The data belong to a study of identical twins. Carrying unique molecular identifiers, the cDNA also gained a universal primer site through template switching. TCRdb re-derived calls from the 5' RACE reads in MiXCR, one entry per CDR3 protein. The sample contains about 100,000 distinct CDR3 sequences, under 6.5% of which appear only once. General study points: Zero-insertion results could be subject to partial confounding by invariant MAIT and iNKT cells. Weaker excess twin sharing was seen among beta out-of-frame sequences. Not following the same donors, the study drew its conclusions from cross-sectional statistical analysis.

Germline loops: CDR1 SGHTA, CDR2 FQGNSA. The trim removed 2 bases at V and 2 bases at J, leaving 7 bases unmatched. The CDR3 consists of 16 residues. This sequence originates from a woman between 50 and 59 years old in good health. The sequenced sample was memory T cells sorted from blood. The rearrangement links TRBV7-2 to TRBJ2-5; 8 bases match TRBD2. CDR3 nucleotide sequence: TGTGCCAGCAGCTTACCGGGAGGGCCGGTGCAAGAGACCCAGTACTTC. Protein product: CASSLPGGPVQETQYF.